This TCR beta chain derives from a study of regulatory T cells in long-lasting Graves disease. Indicated time point: persistent/refractory GD, antithyroid drugs over 5 years with positive TRAb. After RNA was extracted from PBMCs, the TCR library was made from it. Building of the TCR beta libraries involved iRepertoire HTBI primers and Arm-PCR of CDR3 regions. TCRdb passed the multiplex PCR reads through MiXCR, listing each CDR3 protein once. Among about 430,000 distinct CDR3 sequences listed, around a fifth were seen once. Sequences were derived from peripheral blood mononuclear cells (PBMCs), sampled when the disease was refractory, from a patient treated with antithyroid drugs. The sequence was collected from a female donor with Graves disease.

CDR3 coding DNA: TGCGCCAGCAGCCAAGGGGGCGCGAACACCGGGGAGCTGTTTTTT. It translates to CASSQGGANTGELFF. The rearrangement links TRBV5-1 to TRBJ2-2, with 7 bases fitting TRBD1. Germline values: CDR1 SGHRS, CDR2 YFSETQ. J was trimmed by 0 bases and V by 4 bases; bases with no gene match: 3. This CDR3 contains 15 residues.